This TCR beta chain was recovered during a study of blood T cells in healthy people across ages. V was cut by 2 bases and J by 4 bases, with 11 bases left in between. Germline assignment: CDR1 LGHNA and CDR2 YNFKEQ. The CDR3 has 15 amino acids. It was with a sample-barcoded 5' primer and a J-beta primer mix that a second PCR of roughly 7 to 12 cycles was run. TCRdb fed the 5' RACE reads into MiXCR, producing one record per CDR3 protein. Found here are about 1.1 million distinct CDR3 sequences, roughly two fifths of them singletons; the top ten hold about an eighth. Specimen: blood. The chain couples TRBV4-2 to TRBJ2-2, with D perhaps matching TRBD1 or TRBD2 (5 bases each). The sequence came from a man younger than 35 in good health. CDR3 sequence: CASSQYLRGTGELFF. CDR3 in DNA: TGTGCCAGCAGCCAATATCTGAGGGGCACCGGGGAGCTGTTTTTT.